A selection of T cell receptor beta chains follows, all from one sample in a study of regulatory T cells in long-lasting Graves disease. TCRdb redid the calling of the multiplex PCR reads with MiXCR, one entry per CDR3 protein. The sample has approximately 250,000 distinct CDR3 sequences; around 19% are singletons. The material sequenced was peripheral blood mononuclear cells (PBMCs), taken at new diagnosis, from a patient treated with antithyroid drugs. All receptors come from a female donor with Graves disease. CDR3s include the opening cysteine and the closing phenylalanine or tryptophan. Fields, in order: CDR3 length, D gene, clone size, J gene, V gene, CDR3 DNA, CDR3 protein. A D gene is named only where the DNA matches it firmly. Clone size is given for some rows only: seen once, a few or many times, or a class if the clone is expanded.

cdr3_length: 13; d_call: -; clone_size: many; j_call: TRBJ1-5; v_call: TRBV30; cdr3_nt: TGTGCCTGGAGCGGGGCAATGTTGGAGCCCCAGCATTTT; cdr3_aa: CAWSGAMLEPQHF
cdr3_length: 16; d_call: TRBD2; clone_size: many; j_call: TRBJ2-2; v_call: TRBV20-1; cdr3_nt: TGCAGTGCTAGAGATCTCGGTGGGAGGGCAGGTGGGGAGCTGTTTTTT; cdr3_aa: CSARDLGGRAGGELFF
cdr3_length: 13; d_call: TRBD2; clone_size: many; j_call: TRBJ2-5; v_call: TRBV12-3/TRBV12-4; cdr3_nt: TGTGCCAGCACCCTACTAGCGGGAGAGACCCAGTACTTC; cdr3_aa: CASTLLAGETQYF
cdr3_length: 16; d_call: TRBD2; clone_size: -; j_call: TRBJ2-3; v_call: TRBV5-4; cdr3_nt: TGTGCCAGCAGCCCGGGACTAGCGGGAGTTTCAGATACGCAGTATTTT; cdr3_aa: CASSPGLAGVSDTQYF
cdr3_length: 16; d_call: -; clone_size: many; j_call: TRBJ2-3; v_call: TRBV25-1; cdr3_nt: TGTGCCAGCAGTGAATTAGGCGGGATGGGGAGAGATACGCAGTATTTT; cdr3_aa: CASSELGGMGRDTQYF
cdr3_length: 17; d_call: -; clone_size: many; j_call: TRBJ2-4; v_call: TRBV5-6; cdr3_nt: TGTGCCAGCAGCTCAGGCCGGGACTTCCCAGCCAAAAACATTCAGTACTTC; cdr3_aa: CASSSGRDFPAKNIQYF
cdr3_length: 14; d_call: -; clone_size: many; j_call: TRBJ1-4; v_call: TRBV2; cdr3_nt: TGTGCCAGCAGTGGACGGAGAAACAAGGAAAAACTGTTTTTT; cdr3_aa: CASSGRRNKEKLFF
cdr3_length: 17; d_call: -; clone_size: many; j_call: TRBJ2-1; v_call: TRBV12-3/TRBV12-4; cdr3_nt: TGTGCCAGCAGTTTGCCTGCGGTAACTTGGACCTACAATGAGCAGTTCTTC; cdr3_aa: CASSLPAVTWTYNEQFF
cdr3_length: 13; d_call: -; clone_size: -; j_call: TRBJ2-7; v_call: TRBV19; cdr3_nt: TGTGCCAGTAGTAAGGGACAAACCTACGAGCAGTACTTC; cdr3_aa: CASSKGQTYEQYF
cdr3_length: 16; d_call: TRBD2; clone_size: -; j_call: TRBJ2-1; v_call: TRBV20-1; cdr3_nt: TGCAGTGCTAGAGATCTGGCTAGCGGAACCTACAATGAGCAGTTCTTC; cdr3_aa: CSARDLASGTYNEQFF
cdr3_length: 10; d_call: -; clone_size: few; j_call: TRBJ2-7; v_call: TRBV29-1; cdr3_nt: TGCAGCGTCGTGGGCTACGAGCAGTACTTC; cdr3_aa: CSVVGYEQYF
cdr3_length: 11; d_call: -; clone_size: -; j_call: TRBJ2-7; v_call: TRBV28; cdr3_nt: TGTGCCAGCCGGTGGCTGCACGAGCAGTACTTC; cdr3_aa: CASRWLHEQYF
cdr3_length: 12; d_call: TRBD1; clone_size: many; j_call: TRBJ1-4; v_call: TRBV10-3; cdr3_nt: TGTGCCACGACAGGGGGTGATGAAAAACTGTTTTTT; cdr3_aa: CATTGGDEKLFF
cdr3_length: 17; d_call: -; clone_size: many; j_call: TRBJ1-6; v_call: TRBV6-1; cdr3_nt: TGTGCCAGCAGTGAAGCCCTCGGGACACCTAGAAATTCACCCCTCCACTTT; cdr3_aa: CASSEALGTPRNSPLHF
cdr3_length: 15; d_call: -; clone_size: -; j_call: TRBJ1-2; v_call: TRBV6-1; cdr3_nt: TGTGCCAGCACCTCGGCGGGCAGAATTAACTATGGCTACACCTTC; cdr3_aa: CASTSAGRINYGYTF
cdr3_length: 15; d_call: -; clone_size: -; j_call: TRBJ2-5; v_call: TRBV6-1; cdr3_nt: TGTGCCAGCAGTGACCTTAAGGGGCGGCAAGAGACCCAGTACTTC; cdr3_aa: CASSDLKGRQETQYF
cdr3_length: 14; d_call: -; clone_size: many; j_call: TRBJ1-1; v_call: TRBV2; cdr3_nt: TGTGCCAGCAGGCCAGGGGCGACGAACACTGAAGCTTTCTTT; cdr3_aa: CASRPGATNTEAFF
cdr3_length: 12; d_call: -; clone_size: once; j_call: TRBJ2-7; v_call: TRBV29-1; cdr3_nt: TGCAGCGTTATTGGGTTATCCTACGAGCAGTACTTC; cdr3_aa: CSVIGLSYEQYF
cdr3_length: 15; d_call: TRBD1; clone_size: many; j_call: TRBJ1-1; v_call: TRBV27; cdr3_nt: TGTGCCAGCAGCTCGACAGGGCGTATCGGCACTGAAGCTTTCTTT; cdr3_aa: CASSSTGRIGTEAFF
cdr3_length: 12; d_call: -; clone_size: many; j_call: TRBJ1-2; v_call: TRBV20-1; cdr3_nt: TGCAGTGCTAAGATCGGGAGCTATGGCTACACCTTC; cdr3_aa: CSAKIGSYGYTF
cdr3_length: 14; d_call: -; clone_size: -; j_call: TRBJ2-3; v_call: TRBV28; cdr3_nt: TGTGCCAGCACCCCGGATCTTGCCACAGATACGCAGTATTTT; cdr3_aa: CASTPDLATDTQYF
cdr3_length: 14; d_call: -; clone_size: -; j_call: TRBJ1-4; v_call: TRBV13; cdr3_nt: TGTGCCAGCAGCTCCCAGGGAGGGAGTGAAAAACTGTTTTTT; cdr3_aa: CASSSQGGSEKLFF
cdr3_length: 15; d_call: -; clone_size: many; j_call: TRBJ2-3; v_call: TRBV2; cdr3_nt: TGTGCCAGCAGTGGTTTGTCGCACCGCACAGATACGCAGTATTTT; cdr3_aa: CASSGLSHRTDTQYF
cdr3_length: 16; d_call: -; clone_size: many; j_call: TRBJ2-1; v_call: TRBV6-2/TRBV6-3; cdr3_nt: TGTGCCAGCAGTTTCGAACTAGCCAGGATTTCCAATGAGCAGTTCTTC; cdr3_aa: CASSFELARISNEQFF
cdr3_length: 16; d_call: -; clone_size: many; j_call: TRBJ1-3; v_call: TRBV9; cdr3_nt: TGTGCCAGCAGCGTAGATCCCAGGGAGTCAGGAAACACCATATATTTT; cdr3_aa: CASSVDPRESGNTIYF
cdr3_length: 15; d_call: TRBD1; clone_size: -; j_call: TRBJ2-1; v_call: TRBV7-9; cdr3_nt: TGTGCCAGCAGCGCCGGGACAGGATACTACAATGAGCAGTTCTTC; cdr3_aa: CASSAGTGYYNEQFF
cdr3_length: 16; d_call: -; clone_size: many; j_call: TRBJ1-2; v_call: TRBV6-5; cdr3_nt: TGTGCCAGCAGTTACTCGATCACGTCCGGAGACTATGGCTACACCTTC; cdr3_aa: CASSYSITSGDYGYTF
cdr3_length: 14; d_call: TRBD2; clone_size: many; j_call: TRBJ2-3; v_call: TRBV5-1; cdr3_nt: TGCGCCAGCAGACCTAGCGGGACGACAGATACGCAGTATTTT; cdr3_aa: CASRPSGTTDTQYF
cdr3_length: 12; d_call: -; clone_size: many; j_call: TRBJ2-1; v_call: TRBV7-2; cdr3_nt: -; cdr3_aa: CASSTSYNEQFF
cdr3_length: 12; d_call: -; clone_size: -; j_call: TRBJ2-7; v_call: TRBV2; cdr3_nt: TGTGCCAGCAGTTCCCTAGTCGACGAGCAGTACTTC; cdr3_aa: CASSSLVDEQYF
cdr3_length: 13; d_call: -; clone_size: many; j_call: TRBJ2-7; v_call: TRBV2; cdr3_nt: TGTGCCAGCAAAAAAGGGGTCCACTACGAGCAGTACTTC; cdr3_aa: CASKKGVHYEQYF
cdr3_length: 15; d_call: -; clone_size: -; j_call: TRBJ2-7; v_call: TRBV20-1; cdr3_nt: TGCAGTGCTAGAGATCCACGGGGGAGCACCTACGAGCAGTACTTC; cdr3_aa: CSARDPRGSTYEQYF
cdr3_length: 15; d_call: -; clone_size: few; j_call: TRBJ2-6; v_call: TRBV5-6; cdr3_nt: TGTGCCAGCAGCTTTGTTAGCTCTGGGGCCAACGTCCTGACTTTC; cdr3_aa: CASSFVSSGANVLTF
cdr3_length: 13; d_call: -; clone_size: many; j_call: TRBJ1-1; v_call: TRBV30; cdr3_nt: TGTGCCTGGAGGAGGGCTTTGAACACTGAAGCTTTCTTT; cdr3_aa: CAWRRALNTEAFF
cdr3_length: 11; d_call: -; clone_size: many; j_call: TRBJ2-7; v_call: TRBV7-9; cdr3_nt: TGTGCCAGCAGTGGTTTTGACGAGCAGTACTTC; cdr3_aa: CASSGFDEQYF
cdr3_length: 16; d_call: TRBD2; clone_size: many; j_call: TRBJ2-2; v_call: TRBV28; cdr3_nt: TGTGCCAGCAGGTCGGGACTAGCGGGAGCGGTCGGGGAGCTGTTTTTT; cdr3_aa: CASRSGLAGAVGELFF
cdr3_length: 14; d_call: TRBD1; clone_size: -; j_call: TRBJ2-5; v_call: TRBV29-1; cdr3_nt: TGCAGCTTACTCGGGACAGGGGGCATGGAGACCCAGTACTTC; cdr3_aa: CSLLGTGGMETQYF
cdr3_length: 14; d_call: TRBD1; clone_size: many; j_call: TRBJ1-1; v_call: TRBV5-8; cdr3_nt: TGTGCCAGCAGCTTGGAGGGGGCGAACACTGAAGCTTTCTTT; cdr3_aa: CASSLEGANTEAFF
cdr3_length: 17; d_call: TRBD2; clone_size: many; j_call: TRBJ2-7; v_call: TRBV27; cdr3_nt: TGTGCCAGCAGTTTAAGGCCTAGCGGGAGCGCCGGGCACGAGCAGTACTTC; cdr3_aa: CASSLRPSGSAGHEQYF
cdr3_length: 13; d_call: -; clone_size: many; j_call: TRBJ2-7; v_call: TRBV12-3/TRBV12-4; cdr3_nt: TGTGCCAGCAGTTTGGGCTTCTCCTACGAGCAGTACTTC; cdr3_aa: CASSLGFSYEQYF
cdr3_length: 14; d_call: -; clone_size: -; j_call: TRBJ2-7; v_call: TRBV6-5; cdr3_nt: TGTGCCAGCAGTTACGGCAGGATACGAACCGAGCAGTACTTC; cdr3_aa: CASSYGRIRTEQYF
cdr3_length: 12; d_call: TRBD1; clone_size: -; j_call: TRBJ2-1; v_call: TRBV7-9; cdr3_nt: TGTGCCAGCAGCTTAAAGGGACAGGGGCAGTTCTTC; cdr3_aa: CASSLKGQGQFF
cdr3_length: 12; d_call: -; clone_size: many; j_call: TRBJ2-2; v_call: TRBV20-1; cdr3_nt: TGCAGTGCGAAGTCTCACACCGGGGAGCTGTTTTTT; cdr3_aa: CSAKSHTGELFF
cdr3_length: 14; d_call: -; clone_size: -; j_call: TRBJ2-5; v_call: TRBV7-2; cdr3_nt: TGCGCCAGCAGCCCTGTCTCCTCTGAAGAGACCCAGTACTTC; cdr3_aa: CASSPVSSEETQYF
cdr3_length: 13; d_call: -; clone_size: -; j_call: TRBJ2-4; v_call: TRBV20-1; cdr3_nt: TGCAGTGCTAGAGACTACAGACAAAACATTCAGTACTTC; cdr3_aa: CSARDYRQNIQYF